The text below deals with one T cell receptor (beta chain). The antigen is unknown. The sample comes from a study of T cell responses to AZD1222 COVID-19 vaccine. Study overall: Analyses pooled second doses at about 4 or about 12 weeks. Study-level findings and limits: After the peak T cell response, and only then, were repertoires sampled. Spike-specific TCR breadth and depth both grew after two AZD1222 doses. Clonal diversity was possibly underestimated, and the donors were mostly white British, with more females.

The length of the CDR3 is 15 residues. Per the germline V gene, CDR1 is MDHEN and CDR2 is SYDVKM. V shed 6 bases, J shed 5 bases, and the junction held 11 bases outside the gene matches. The repertoire was sequenced with immunoSEQ multiplex PCR; TCRdb's copy has only in-frame clones and lacks some. In the table there are around 140,000 clones, 90% of which are singletons. The source is an adult in good health. The source material was peripheral blood, sampled on day 0 of AZD1222 vaccination. The gene calls are TRBV28 and TRBJ2-5; 8 positions match TRBD2. As DNA, the CDR3 is TGTGCCAGCAGGTCTGGGGCGGGAGGCCGGGAGACCCAGTACTTC. Its protein is CASRSGAGGRETQYF.